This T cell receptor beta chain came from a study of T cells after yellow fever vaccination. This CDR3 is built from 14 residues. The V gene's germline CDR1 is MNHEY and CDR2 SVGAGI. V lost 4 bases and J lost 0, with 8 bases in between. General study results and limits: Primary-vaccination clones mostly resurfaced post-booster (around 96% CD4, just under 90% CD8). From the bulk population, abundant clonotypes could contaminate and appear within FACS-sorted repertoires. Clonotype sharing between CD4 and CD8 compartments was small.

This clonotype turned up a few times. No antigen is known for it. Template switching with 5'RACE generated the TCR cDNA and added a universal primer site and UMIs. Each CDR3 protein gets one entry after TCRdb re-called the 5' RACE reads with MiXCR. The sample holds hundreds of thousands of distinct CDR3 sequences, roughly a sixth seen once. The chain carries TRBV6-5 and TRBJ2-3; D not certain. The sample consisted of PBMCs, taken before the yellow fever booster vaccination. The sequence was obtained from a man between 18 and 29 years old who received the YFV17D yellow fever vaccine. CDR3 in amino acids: CASSSIGSTDTQYF. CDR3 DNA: TGTGCCAGCAGTTCGATTGGGAGCACAGATACGCAGTATTTT.